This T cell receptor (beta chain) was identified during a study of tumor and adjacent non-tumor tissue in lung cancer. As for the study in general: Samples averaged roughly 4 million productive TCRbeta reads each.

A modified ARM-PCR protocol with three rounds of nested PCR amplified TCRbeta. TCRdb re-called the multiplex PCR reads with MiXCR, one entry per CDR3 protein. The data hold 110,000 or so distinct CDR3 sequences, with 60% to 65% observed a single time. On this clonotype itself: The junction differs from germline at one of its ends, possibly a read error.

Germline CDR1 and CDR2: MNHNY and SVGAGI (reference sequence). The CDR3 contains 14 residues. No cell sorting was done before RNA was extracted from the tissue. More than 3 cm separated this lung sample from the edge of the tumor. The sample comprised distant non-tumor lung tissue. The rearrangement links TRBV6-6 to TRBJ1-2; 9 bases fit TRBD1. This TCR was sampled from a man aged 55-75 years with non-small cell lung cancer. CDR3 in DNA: TGTGCCAGCACCTCTTGGACAGGGGTATATGGCTGCACCTTC. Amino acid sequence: CASTSWTGVYGCTF.